This is a list of T cell receptor beta chains from one sample in a study of molecular identifiers for immune sequencing clone quantification. TCRdb itself ran the PCR reads through MiXCR, one entry per CDR3 protein. The data show more than 85,000 distinct CDR3 sequences, with 36% seen just once and under 5.5% held by the top ten. Sequenced input: naive CD8+ T cells from blood, with Jurkat cell RNA spiked in. These receptor sequences come from a human donor in good health. Some libraries in this study had Jurkat cell RNA spiked in. Both conserved end residues are part of each CDR3. The D gene is left open where the match is weak. The listing skips clone size in some rows; elsewhere it reads once, few, many or a size class.

>TRBJ1-6|-|TRBV6-2/TRBV6-3|many
CASSYGQAYSPLHF
TGTGCCAGCAGTTACGGGCAGGCGTATTCACCCCTCCACTTT
>TRBJ1-4|-|TRBV7-9|few
CASSLDEKLFF
TGTGCCAGCAGCTTAGATGAAAAACTGTTTTTT
>TRBJ2-7|-|TRBV27|few
CASSIRDGTYEQYF
TGTGCCAGCAGTATCCGGGACGGGACCTACGAGCAGTACTTC
>TRBJ2-7|-|TRBV4-3|many
CASSQSRTSYEQYF
TGCGCCAGCAGCCAAAGCCGGACCAGCTACGAGCAGTACTTC
>TRBJ2-7|TRBD2|TRBV27|few
CASSPTPLAGPPYEQYF
TGTGCCAGCAGTCCTACACCACTAGCGGGGCCCCCCTACGAGCAGTACTTC
>TRBJ2-7|-|TRBV9|-
CASSVDAAYEQYF
TGTGCCAGCAGCGTAGACGCCGCCTACGAGCAGTACTTC
>TRBJ1-3|-|TRBV7-6|few
CASSLEGRRSGNTIYF
TGTGCCAGCAGCTTAGAGGGACGCCGCTCTGGAAACACCATATATTTT
>TRBJ2-7|TRBD1|TRBV19|many
CASSIVDRAHEQYF
TGTGCCAGTAGTATAGTGGACAGGGCCCACGAGCAGTACTTC
>TRBJ2-7|-|TRBV7-9|-
CASIDLRGSGKQYF
TGTGCCAGCATCGATTTACGGGGGTCGGGGAAGCAGTACTTC
>TRBJ2-1|-|TRBV28|few
CASSPHNEQFF
TGTGCCAGCTCCCCCCACAATGAGCAGTTCTTC
>TRBJ2-7|TRBD2|TRBV27|-
CASSLSPGGPYEQYF
TGTGCCAGCAGTTTATCGCCGGGAGGCCCCTACGAGCAGTACTTC
>TRBJ1-6|TRBD1|TRBV28|many
CASIPGTEASPLHF
TGTGCCAGCATACCAGGGACAGAAGCTTCACCCCTCCACTTT
>TRBJ2-3|TRBD2|TRBV19|many
CASSGDWREILTDTQYF
TGTGCCAGTAGTGGGGACTGGCGGGAGATTCTTACAGATACGCAGTATTTT
>TRBJ1-3|TRBD1|TRBV23-1|-
CASSPQDRGPGNTINF
TGCGCCAGCAGTCCCCAGGACAGGGGGCCTGGAAACACCATAAATTTT
>TRBJ2-7|-|TRBV19|-
CASSIGRRGTYEQYF
TGTGCCAGTAGTATAGGGCGCAGGGGCACCTACGAGCAGTACTTC
>TRBJ2-7|TRBD2|TRBV25-1|few
CASSEYGGDWGYEQYF
TGTGCCAGCAGTGAATATGGGGGGGACTGGGGCTACGAGCAGTACTTC
>TRBJ1-5|-|TRBV7-9|many
CASSLQVNQPQHF
TGTGCCAGCAGCTTACAAGTAAATCAGCCCCAGCATTTT
>TRBJ2-5|TRBD2|TRBV7-2|many
CASSLEVLAGIQETQYF
TGTGCCAGCAGCTTAGAGGTACTAGCGGGGATCCAAGAGACCCAGTACTTC
>TRBJ2-1|-|TRBV7-3|-
CASNHGASSYNEQFF
TGTGCCAGCAACCACGGGGCTAGCTCCTACAATGAGCAGTTCTTC
>TRBJ2-1|TRBD2|TRBV6-2/TRBV6-3|-
CASSHLVLAGDEQFF
TGTGCCAGCAGTCACCTTGTACTAGCGGGAGATGAGCAGTTCTTC
>TRBJ2-1|-|TRBV5-1|few
CASPGREQFF
TGCGCCAGCCCGGGCCGGGAGCAGTTCTTC
>TRBJ1-5|-|TRBV19|many
CASGGGLQPQHF
TGTGCCAGTGGGGGGGGGCTTCAGCCCCAGCATTTT
>TRBJ1-5|TRBD1|TRBV4-3|many
CASSPWTGDQPQHF
TGCGCCAGCAGCCCCTGGACAGGGGACCAGCCCCAGCATTTT
>TRBJ1-2|-|TRBV29-1|once
CSVELQPIYGYTF
TGCAGCGTTGAGTTACAGCCGATCTATGGCTACACCTTC
>TRBJ2-3|-|TRBV28|many
CASSPPRSRVRLTQYF
TGTGCCAGCAGTCCTCCCCGGAGCAGGGTCCGGCTTACGCAGTATTTT
>TRBJ2-7|TRBD2|TRBV7-2|many
CASSPRTSGYEQYF
TGTGCCAGCAGCCCCAGGACTAGCGGATACGAGCAGTACTTC
>TRBJ2-1|-|TRBV5-1|few
CASSLAGDDEQFF
TGCGCCAGCAGCTTGGCAGGGGACGATGAGCAGTTCTTC
>TRBJ2-7|-|TRBV11-3|-
CASSPVRESSYEQYF
TGTGCCAGCAGCCCCGTAAGAGAAAGCTCCTACGAGCAGTACTTC
>TRBJ2-1|-|TRBV27|-
CASRKGRQGTFF
TGTGCCAGCAGAAAAGGAAGGCAGGGGACCTTCTTC
>TRBJ2-2|TRBD2|TRBV23-1|few
CASSQSRLAGMYTGELFF
TGCGCCAGCAGTCAATCGAGACTAGCGGGGATGTACACCGGGGAGCTGTTTTTT
>TRBJ2-5|-|TRBV4-1|-
CASSQDGARGMIETQYF
TGCGCCAGCAGCCAAGATGGGGCGCGGGGAATGATTGAGACCCAGTACTTC
>TRBJ1-3|-|TRBV12-3/TRBV12-4|once
CASRPRQARNTVYF
TGTGCCAGCAGGCCTCGACAGGCACGAAACACCGTATATTTT
>TRBJ2-1|-|TRBV27|-
CASSLREGSYNEQFF
TGTGCCAGCAGTTTAAGAGAAGGCTCCTACAATGAGCAGTTCTTC
>TRBJ2-4|-|TRBV11-2|-
CASSLGDAKNIQYF
TGTGCCAGCAGCTTAGGCGATGCCAAAAACATTCAGTACTTC
>TRBJ2-7|TRBD1|TRBV20-1|-
CSAGPGQGFYEQYF
TGCAGTGCAGGGCCGGGACAGGGGTTTTACGAGCAGTACTTC
>TRBJ2-3|-|TRBV5-3|-
CASSPWGPVTQYF
TGTGCCAGCAGTCCTTGGGGGCCAGTTACGCAGTATTTT
>TRBJ2-5|-|TRBV5-6|few
CASGYPGVSQETQYF
TGTGCCAGCGGCTACCCGGGAGTCAGCCAAGAGACCCAGTACTTC
>TRBJ2-3|-|TRBV10-3|many
CAINSGTTDTQYF
TGTGCCATCAATTCGGGGACCACAGATACGCAGTATTTT
>TRBJ2-3|TRBD2|TRBV7-9|-
CASSSQLANTDTQYF
TGTGCCAGCAGCTCCCAACTAGCGAACACAGATACGCAGTATTTT
>TRBJ2-5|-|TRBV3-2|-
CASSQSKHSDGETQYF
TGTGCCAGCAGCCAATCTAAACATTCCGACGGGGAGACCCAGTACTTC
>TRBJ2-3|-|TRBV28|many
CASSLMASSTDTQYF
TGTGCCAGCAGTTTAATGGCAAGCAGCACAGATACGCAGTATTTT
>TRBJ2-7|-|TRBV4-3|few
CASSQLGSYEQYF
TGCGCCAGCAGCCAATTAGGTAGCTACGAGCAGTACTTC
>TRBJ1-6|-|TRBV7-2|many
CASSFTEPHALHF
TGTGCCAGCAGCTTTACAGAGCCTCATGCCCTCCACTTT
>TRBJ2-7|-|TRBV4-1|-
CASRVTIGVYEQYF
TGCGCCAGCAGAGTCACCATAGGGGTCTACGAGCAGTACTTC
>TRBJ2-5|-|TRBV29-1|-
CSIEEGVAGVAETQYF
TGCAGCATTGAAGAGGGGGTTGCGGGAGTGGCAGAGACCCAGTACTTC
>TRBJ2-2|TRBD2|TRBV7-6|-
CASSLAVPGGGELFF
TGTGCCAGCAGCTTAGCGGTGCCGGGGGGCGGGGAGCTGTTTTTT
>TRBJ2-7|TRBD2|TRBV4-2|many
CASSASGGIAGYEQYF
TGTGCCAGCAGCGCAAGCGGAGGGATAGCGGGCTACGAGCAGTACTTC
>TRBJ2-7|-|TRBV20-1|few
CSARDARSTYEQYF
TGCAGTGCTAGAGATGCGCGCTCCACCTACGAGCAGTACTTC
>TRBJ2-5|-|TRBV12-3/TRBV12-4|few
CASSSRVQETQYF
TGTGCCAGCAGTTCGCGGGTTCAAGAGACCCAGTACTTC
>TRBJ2-3|-|TRBV27|-
CASSSYNTDTQYF
TGTGCCAGCAGTTCGTACAATACAGATACGCAGTATTTT
>TRBJ2-7|TRBD1|TRBV11-2|once
CASSLTGGHYEQYF
TGTGCCAGCAGCTTGACAGGGGGCCACTACGAGCAGTACTTC
>TRBJ2-7|TRBD1|TRBV25-1|many
CASSEGQGPDPYEQYF
TGTGCCAGCAGTGAAGGACAGGGTCCGGACCCCTACGAGCAGTACTTC
>TRBJ2-7|-|TRBV13|few
CASSPQDRAYEQYF
TGTGCCAGCAGCCCCCAGGACAGAGCCTACGAGCAGTACTTC
>TRBJ2-7|-|TRBV6-1|-
CASSEVDLEDEQYF
TGTGCCAGCAGTGAAGTTGATCTTGAGGACGAGCAGTACTTC
>TRBJ2-7|TRBD1|TRBV12-3/TRBV12-4|many
CASSFFRDRVSYEQYF
TGTGCCAGCAGTTTTTTTAGGGACAGAGTATCCTACGAGCAGTACTTC
>TRBJ1-5|-|TRBV7-8|many
CASSLDGGWQPQHF
TGTGCCAGCAGCTTAGATGGGGGCTGGCAGCCCCAGCATTTT
>TRBJ2-3|-|TRBV27|-
CARSFRDPGGSDTQYF
TGTGCCAGGAGTTTCCGGGACCCCGGAGGGTCAGATACGCAGTATTTT
>TRBJ1-4|-|TRBV12-3/TRBV12-4|few
CASSLENEKLFF
TGTGCCAGCAGTTTGGAAAATGAAAAACTGTTTTTT
>TRBJ2-5|-|TRBV18|few
CASSPLGAGSEETQYF
TGTGCCAGCTCACCACTAGGGGCCGGATCGGAAGAGACCCAGTACTTC